The 27 T cell receptor beta chains below come from one sample, sequenced in a study of OX40 agonist ivuxolimab in advanced cancers. Sequenced by immunoSEQ multiplex PCR; TCRdb stores in-frame clones only, minus some. The sample consists of over 70,000 clones, 70% to 90% of them appearing once. The material sequenced was CD4+ or CD8+ T cells sorted from blood, taken in a trial of the OX40 agonist ivuxolimab. Every receptor here comes from an adult with an advanced solid tumor such as melanoma, head and neck, liver or kidney cancer.

This CDR3 is CASSLRLANTGELFF. The DNA of the CDR3 is TGTGCCAGCAGCTTGAGACTAGCGAACACCGGGGAGCTGTTTTTT. The chain combines TRBV5-4 with TRBJ2-2, with a tentative D call TRBD2 (6 bases). The CDR3 totals 15 residues. The V and J ends lost 1 base and 0 bases respectively, with 7 bases between them. Germline V gene sequence: CDR1 SGHNT, CDR2 YYREEE (reference sequence).

This chain uses TRBV4-3 with TRBJ2-7, with D unresolved. The CDR3 length is 16 residues. Germline CDR1 reads LGHNA; CDR2 reads YSLEER. V was trimmed by 1 base and J by 5 bases, leaving 18 bases between them. CDR3 residues: CASSQVYPALPNEQYF. In DNA form, the CDR3 reads TGCGCCAGCAGCCAAGTCTATCCCGCCCTCCCGAACGAGCAGTACTTC.

The sample holds one count of this clone. The chain is built from TRBV6-1 and TRBJ1-1; TRBD1 matches at 7 bases. The germline gives CDR1 MNHNS, CDR2 SASEGT. The CDR3 runs to 13 residues. V shed 6 bases and J 0 bases; nucleotides not matched to a gene: 1. The CDR3 loop reads CASRGQMNTEAFF. CDR3 bases: TGTGCCAGCAGGGGACAGATGAACACTGAAGCTTTCTTT.

The J gene is TRBJ2-1, the V gene TRBV5-6; D uncertain. Deletions cut 1 base from V and 7 bases from J, with 24 bases between. Germline V gives CDR1 SGHDT, CDR2 YYEEEE. The CDR3 extends over 18 amino acids. The CDR3 reads CASSLPLGVSKQFNEQFF. The CDR3 region has the DNA TGTGCCAGCAGCTTGCCCCTCGGCGTCAGCAAACAGTTTAATGAGCAGTTCTTC.

The chain is built from TRBV19 and TRBJ2-3, with TRBD1 matching 7 bases. This CDR3 has 15 amino acids. V shed 9 bases and J 4 bases; nucleotides not matched to a gene: 13. The germline V gene has CDR1 LNHDA and CDR2 SQIVND (reference sequence). CDR3 in DNA: TGTGCCAGCCGCTCCGGGACAGCCGGGGCAGATACGCAGTATTTT. This sequence encodes CASRSGTAGADTQYF.

The genes are TRBV19 and TRBJ1-1; 7 bases are shared with TRBD1. V lost 2 bases and J lost 2; bases outside the gene matches: 2. Germline V gene sequence: CDR1 LNHDA, CDR2 SQIVND (reference sequence). This CDR3 contains 14 residues. The CDR3 loop reads CASSIQGVNTEAFF. CDR3 bases: TGTGCCAGTAGTATACAGGGGGTTAACACTGAAGCTTTCTTT.

This chain uses TRBV15 with TRBJ1-6, with TRBD1 as a possible D gene (5 bases). Trimming removed 0 bases at V and 14 bases at J, with 23 bases between. Germline V gives CDR1 LNHNV, CDR2 YYDKDF (reference sequence). This CDR3 has 17 amino acids. The CDR3: CATSRDLLSGEGRALHF. The CDR3 DNA reads TGTGCCACCAGCAGAGATCTTTTGTCGGGGGAAGGGAGGGCCCTCCACTTT.

In its sample, this clone was seen once. The V gene is TRBV6-1, the J gene TRBJ2-5, with TRBD2 matching 8 bases. The germline CDR1 and CDR2 sequences are MNHNS and SASEGT. CDR3 size: 14 residues. The J segment lost 0 bases and the V segment lost 8 bases, leaving 5 bases of the junction unmatched. DNA for the CDR3: TGTGCCAGCGCGGGGGGCAGCTACCAAGAGACCCAGTACTTC. This gives the protein CASAGGSYQETQYF.

The genes are TRBV6-5 and TRBJ1-6; D remains unclear. There are 14 residues in the CDR3. The germline V gene encodes CDR1 MNHEY and CDR2 SVGAGI. The V end lost 8 bases, the J end lost 5 bases, and 13 bases lay between the germline ends. CDR3 nucleotides: TGTGCCAGCGGAAATAACCAGGATAATTCACCCCTCCACTTT. This codes for CASGNNQDNSPLHF.

The chain couples TRBV18 to TRBJ2-3; 9 nucleotides align to TRBD2. The junction had 9 bases not matched to a gene; V was cut back by 0 bases and J by 2 bases. The CDR3 is made up of 18 amino acids. Germline values: CDR1 KGHSH, CDR2 LQKENI. DNA of the CDR3: TGTGCCAGCTCACCACCGTTGGCAGCGGGGGGTGACACAGATACGCAGTATTTT. This translates into CASSPPLAAGGDTDTQYF.

The CDR3: CASSEQGPQHF. Written as DNA, the CDR3 is TGTGCCAGCAGTGAGCAGGGGCCCCAGCATTTT. This sequence joins TRBV6-5 and TRBJ1-5, with D possibly TRBD1 on 5 matching bases. CDR1 and CDR2 (germline): MNHEY, SVGAGI. The CDR3 is made up of 11 amino acids. The germline V and J ends were trimmed by 5 bases and 9 bases, with 8 bases remaining between them.

The chain couples TRBV19 to TRBJ2-6; D ambiguous. Trimming took 3 bases from V and 0 from J, leaving 6 bases between them. Per germline, CDR1 LNHDA and CDR2 SQIVND (reference sequence). The CDR3 has 15 amino acids. The CDR3 sequence: CASSMASSGANVLTF. The CDR3 nucleotides read TGTGCCAGTAGTATGGCGTCCTCTGGGGCCAACGTCCTGACTTTC.

The chain employs TRBV4-2 and TRBJ2-1, with TRBD2 as a possible D gene (6 bases). Per germline, CDR1 LGHNA and CDR2 YNFKEQ. Trimming shortened V by 1 base and J by 0 bases, and 10 bases separated the two germline ends. This CDR3 has 16 residues. The CDR3 sequence: CASSQGSGSSYNEQFF. In DNA, the CDR3 is TGTGCCAGCAGCCAAGGTAGCGGTAGCTCCTACAATGAGCAGTTCTTC.

The V call is TRBV9, the J call TRBJ2-1; D is perhaps TRBD2 (6 bases). Germline CDR1 is SGDLS and CDR2 is YYNGEE. Trimming cost V 4 bases and J 9 bases, with 8 bases left between them. The CDR3 spans 11 residues. In DNA form, the CDR3 reads TGTGCCAGCAGCCTGGGGGGTGAGCAGTTCTTC. Translating gives CASSLGGEQFF.

The J gene is TRBJ1-1, the V gene TRBV19; no definite D call. The V and J ends lost 6 bases and 2 bases respectively, with 16 bases between them. The germline gives CDR1 LNHDA, CDR2 SQIVND (reference sequence). The CDR3 runs 15 residues. CDR3 protein: CASRNQHSTNTEAFF. The CDR3 coding sequence is TGTGCCAGTAGGAATCAACACAGTACTAACACTGAAGCTTTCTTT.

V usage is TRBV18 and J usage is TRBJ2-7; 8 nucleotides align to TRBD1. Germline lookup yields CDR1 KGHSH and CDR2 LQKENI. Unmatched junction bases numbered 11, after V lost 3 bases and J lost 4 bases. This CDR3 is 16 amino acids long. CDR3 protein: CASSPQGTGGTYEQYF. The CDR3 DNA reads TGTGCCAGCTCACCGCAGGGAACAGGGGGAACTTACGAGCAGTACTTC.

The chain has TRBV5-4 and TRBJ1-2; D remains ambiguous. This CDR3 spans 12 amino acids. The V gene lost 5 bases and the J gene lost 4 bases, with 9 bases spanning the gap. From germline, CDR1 is SGHNT and CDR2 YYREEE (reference sequence). CDR3 amino acids: CASREDPYGYTF. The CDR3, as DNA: TGTGCCAGCAGAGAAGACCCCTATGGCTACACCTTC.

The CDR3 is CASSESRTREETQYF. CDR3 DNA sequence: TGTGCCAGCAGTGAATCAAGGACTAGAGAAGAGACCCAGTACTTC. The genes are TRBV6-1 and TRBJ2-5; TRBD2 agrees at 7 bases. Germline V lookup: CDR1 MNHNS, CDR2 SASEGT. J was trimmed by 3 bases and V by 2 bases; bases with no gene match: 6. The CDR3 is 15 amino acids.

Points on this clone: It is likely a read error, because the conserved phenylalanine at the end of the CDR3 is missing. V usage is TRBV29-1 and J usage is TRBJ1-1; 10 bases are shared with TRBD1. The V gene end was trimmed by 6 bases and the J gene end by 11 bases; junction bases not matched to a gene: 9. The CDR3 extends over 12 amino acids. Germline CDR1 SQVTM, CDR2 ANQGSEA. The CDR3, as DNA: TGCAGCGTCCACCCAGGGACAGGGGTTGCTTTCCTT. Translating it yields CSVHPGTGVAFL.

This chain links TRBV6-5 with TRBJ2-2; tentative D call: TRBD1 (6 bases). CDR1 is MNHEY, CDR2 SVGAGI, per germline. The V gene lost 8 bases and the J gene lost 6 bases, with 16 bases spanning the gap. CDR3 length: 14 residues. As DNA, the CDR3 is TGTGCCAGCCGAAAAAACAGGGAAGCCGGGGAGCTGTTTTTT. It is translated as CASRKNREAGELFF.

This clone has more than one count but fewer than ten. The J gene is TRBJ1-2, the V gene TRBV5-4, with a possible D match to TRBD1 (5 bases). V was cut by 4 bases and J by 8 bases, with 18 bases left in between. The CDR3 totals 14 residues. From germline, CDR1 is SGHNT and CDR2 YYREEE (reference sequence). The CDR3: CASSVPRQGVGYTF. CDR3 DNA: TGTGCCAGCAGCGTTCCTCGACAAGGGGTGGGCTACACCTTC.

The chain employs TRBV6-5 and TRBJ2-7; 7 bases are a match to TRBD1. The ends lost 5 bases at V and 3 bases at J; junction bases unmatched: 7. Germline CDR1 and CDR2: MNHEY and SVGAGI. This CDR3 contains 14 residues. DNA for the CDR3: TGTGCCAGCAGTGATCCGGGACAGAGCTACGAGCAGTACTTC. Translating it yields CASSDPGQSYEQYF.

This clone appeared a single time. V gene TRBV7-3 combines with J gene TRBJ1-1; 7 bases map to TRBD1. Per the germline V gene, CDR1 is SGHTA and CDR2 is FQGTGA. The CDR3 is made up of 15 amino acids. J was trimmed by 4 bases and V by 5 bases; bases with no gene match: 10. This CDR3 is CASSPQQGQGTEAFF. CDR3 coding DNA: TGTGCCAGCAGCCCCCAACAGGGGCAAGGCACTGAAGCTTTCTTT.

The genes are TRBV6-5 and TRBJ1-2; the match to TRBD1 covers 11 bases. V was clipped by 4 bases and J by 8 bases; unmatched bases: 9. Germline values: CDR1 MNHEY, CDR2 SVGAGI. The length of the CDR3 is 15 residues. The CDR3 is CASSSTGQGAGGYTF. As DNA, the CDR3 is TGTGCCAGCAGTTCCACCGGACAGGGGGCAGGGGGCTACACCTTC.

V usage is TRBV5-1 and J usage is TRBJ2-7; maybe TRBD1 (6 bases). The length of the CDR3 is 16 residues. Germline loops: CDR1 SGHRS, CDR2 YFSETQ. The V end was cut by 0 bases, the J end by 7 bases, with 20 bases between. The CDR3 DNA reads as TGCGCCAGCAGCTTGGACGGGCAGGGGCGGTTGAGGGAGCAGTACTTC. This translates into CASSLDGQGRLREQYF. Together with reference TRBV5-1 and TRBJ2-7, the CDR3 gives the full variable domain: KAGVTQTPRYLIKTRGQQVTLSCSPISGHRSVSWYQQTPGQGLQFLFEYFSETQRNKGNFPGRFSGRQFSNSRSEMNVSTLELGDSALYLCASSLDGQGRLREQYFGPGTRLTVT.

The V gene is TRBV6-5, the J gene TRBJ1-1; D is unresolved. The V gene's germline CDR1 is MNHEY and CDR2 SVGAGI. With 4 bases removed from V and 4 bases from J, the gap between germline ends came to 10 bases. The CDR3 contains 13 residues. The CDR3 DNA sequence: TGTGCCAGCAGTTGGGAAAGTTCCACTGAAGCTTTCTTT. Amino acids: CASSWESSTEAFF.

This chain links TRBV5-4 with TRBJ2-3, with D uncertain. Germline V CDR1 and CDR2: SGHNT, YYREEE (reference sequence). The V and J ends lost 5 bases and 0 bases respectively, with 7 bases between them. The CDR3 extends over 13 amino acids. The CDR3 DNA reads TGTGCCAGCAGTTCGGACAGCACAGATACGCAGTATTTT. Encoded protein: CASSSDSTDTQYF.